This is a list of T cell receptor beta chains from one sample in a study of blood T cells in healthy people across ages. TCRdb fed the 5' RACE reads into MiXCR, producing one record per CDR3 protein. Here the sample spans hundreds of thousands of distinct CDR3 sequences, 53% being singletons. Sequencing was carried out using blood. The receptors originated from a man at least 80 years old in good health. Each CDR3 is given with its conserved first and last residue. Fields, in order: J gene, D gene, V gene, clone size, CDR3 DNA, CDR3 protein. The D gene is left open where the match is weak. Clone size is stated in some rows and not others, as once, few, many or a class when expanded.

>TRBJ1-2|TRBD1|TRBV9|few
TGTGCCAGCAGCCCCTCACGAGAACAGGGGGAACCTAGGAGCTACACCTTC
CASSPSREQGEPRSYTF
>TRBJ2-7|TRBD1|TRBV12-3/TRBV12-4|NA
TGTGCCAGCAGTTTCATGGGGACAGGGGGCTACGAGCAGTACTTC
CASSFMGTGGYEQYF
>TRBJ2-3|NA|TRBV20-1|NA
TGCAGTGCTAGGGGGCCGATCACAGATACGCAGTATTTT
CSARGPITDTQYF
>TRBJ1-6|NA|TRBV11-2|few
TGTGCCAGCCGGGAGCGTGCGTATAATTCACCCCTCCACTTT
CASRERAYNSPLHF
>TRBJ2-7|NA|TRBV5-1|NA
TGCGCCAGCAACCCACAAGAGCGTCATTTGAACGAGCAGTACTTC
CASNPQERHLNEQYF
>TRBJ2-2|TRBD2|TRBV18|once
TGTGTCAGCTCACCGCCAGGACTAGCGGGAGGCTGGACCGGGGAGCTGTTTTTT
CVSSPPGLAGGWTGELFF
>TRBJ1-4|NA|TRBV2|NA
TGTGCCAGCAGTCCCGGGACAAGTAATGAAAAACTGTTTTTT
CASSPGTSNEKLFF
>TRBJ2-4|NA|TRBV3-1|NA
TGTGCCAGCAGCCAAGTTCTGATCGGAAAAAACATTCAGTACTTC
CASSQVLIGKNIQYF
>TRBJ1-2|NA|TRBV27|NA
TGTGCCAGCAGTTTTAATCAAGGCGGAAACTATGGCTACACCTTC
CASSFNQGGNYGYTF
>TRBJ1-1|NA|TRBV25-1|NA
TGTGCCAGCAGTGAGGTCCGGGGGATCGCTTTCTTT
CASSEVRGIAFF
>TRBJ2-1|NA|TRBV6-2/TRBV6-3|NA
TGTGCCAGCAGTTCGGAGGGCAGGGGCGTCGGGTTAAAAGGGAATGAGCAGTTCTTC
CASSSEGRGVGLKGNEQFF
>TRBJ2-7|NA|TRBV5-1|once
TGCGCCAGCAGTGTTATCCCGGGATCCTCCTACGAGCAGTACTTC
CASSVIPGSSYEQYF
>TRBJ2-1|NA|TRBV20-1|NA
TGCAGTGCTAGAAAAGACTACGAGCAGTTCTTC
CSARKDYEQFF
>TRBJ2-7|NA|TRBV2|few
TGTGCCAGCAGTGAACGTCTAAGCTCCTACGAGCAGTACTTC
CASSERLSSYEQYF
>TRBJ2-7|TRBD2|TRBV20-1|many
TGCAGTGCTTCAGGACTAGCGGGATACGAGCAGTACTTC
CSASGLAGYEQYF
>TRBJ1-1|NA|TRBV4-2|NA
TGTGCCAGCAGCCAAGACGCCGGGACAAGGCCTGAAGCTTTCTTT
CASSQDAGTRPEAFF
>TRBJ2-7|NA|TRBV7-9|NA
TGTGCCAGCAGGCTCTCCGGGACGGGGAGCTCCTACGAGCAGTACTTC
CASRLSGTGSSYEQYF
>TRBJ1-1|NA|TRBV27|NA
TGTGCCAGCAGTGGGGAGGTGAACACTGAAGCTTTCTTT
CASSGEVNTEAFF
>TRBJ1-5|NA|TRBV3-1|NA
TGTGCCAGCAGCCCCCCCGGGGGGGCCCAGCATTTT
CASSPPGGAQHF
>TRBJ1-2|NA|TRBV11-2|many
TGTGCCAGCAGCCTAGGGGCATTCTATGGCTACACCTTC
CASSLGAFYGYTF
>TRBJ2-7|NA|TRBV12-5|NA
TGTGCTAGTGGTTTGGCGGGTTTTGACGAGCAGTACTTC
CASGLAGFDEQYF
>TRBJ2-7|NA|TRBV3-1|NA
TGTGCCAGCAGCCGGGACATACTCTACGAGCAGTACTTC
CASSRDILYEQYF
>TRBJ2-1|TRBD1|TRBV5-1|NA
TGCGCCAGCAGCTTGGGCAGGGGGCTGAACAATGAGCAGTTCTTC
CASSLGRGLNNEQFF
>TRBJ1-2|TRBD1|TRBV10-3|NA
TGTGCCATCAGTGAGATTTTCAGGGGGCATGGCTACACCTTC
CAISEIFRGHGYTF
>TRBJ2-1|TRBD2|TRBV20-1|few
TGCAGTGCTCTCTCCCTAGCGGGTAGCTCCTACAATGAGCAGTTCTTC
CSALSLAGSSYNEQFF
>TRBJ2-1|TRBD2|TRBV18|NA
TGTGCCAGCTCACCACGGGTACTAGCGGGAGGCACTGAGCAGTTCTTC
CASSPRVLAGGTEQFF
>TRBJ2-3|NA|TRBV5-1|few
TGCGCCAGCAGCTTGGTAACAGATCACAGATACGCGTATTTT
CASSLVTDHRYAYF
>TRBJ1-5|NA|TRBV2|NA
TGTGCCAGCAGTGAAGCGCTGAGGGGCAATCAGCCCCAGCATTTT
CASSEALRGNQPQHF
>TRBJ2-3|NA|TRBV7-9|NA
TGTGCCAGCAGCCTATCCCCAATCCGGGGGCGAATTTCTAGCACAGATACGCAGTATTTT
CASSLSPIRGRISSTDTQYF
>TRBJ2-3|NA|TRBV9|NA
TGTGCCAGCAGCGCGAGGACAGCAGGCTCAGATACGCAGTATTTT
CASSARTAGSDTQYF
>TRBJ2-7|NA|TRBV11-3|few
TGTGCCAGCAGCCTGGCGCCAGTGAGCTCCTACGAGCAGTACTTC
CASSLAPVSSYEQYF
>TRBJ2-7|TRBD2|TRBV5-1|NA
TGCGCCAGCAGCTTGGGGGAAGGACTAGCGGCCTCCTACGAGCAGTACTTC
CASSLGEGLAASYEQYF
>TRBJ2-3|NA|TRBV5-6|NA
TGTGCCAGCAGCTTGGCCGGCGGAGTAAGATACGCGTATTTT
CASSLAGGVRYAYF
>TRBJ2-7|TRBD1|TRBV11-2|many
TGTGCCAGCAGCTTACCCAGGACAGGCCTATCCTACGAGCAGTACTTC
CASSLPRTGLSYEQYF
>TRBJ2-7|NA|TRBV12-3/TRBV12-4|few
TGTGCCAGCACGGTTGGGGACCGCGGCAGATACGAGCAGTACTTC
CASTVGDRGRYEQYF
>TRBJ1-2|NA|TRBV3-1|many
TGTGCCAGCAGCCCTCTGGGGGGAGCTAACTATGGCTACACCTTC
CASSPLGGANYGYTF
>TRBJ1-5|NA|TRBV12-3/TRBV12-4|NA
TGTGCCAGCAGTTTGTCGGGGTCTCAGCCCCAGCATTTT
CASSLSGSQPQHF
>TRBJ2-5|NA|TRBV18|NA
TGTGCCACGCAAGGGTTGGGACAAGAGACCCAGTACTTC
CATQGLGQETQYF
>TRBJ2-7|TRBD2|TRBV27|NA
TGTGCCAGCAGTCCCTCGGGGGGGAGCTCCTACAATGAGCAGTACTTC
CASSPSGGSSYNEQYF
>TRBJ2-6|TRBD2|TRBV6-5|NA
TGTGCCAGCAGTTACGACCTAGCGGGAGTTTCTGGGGCCAACGTCCTGACTTTC
CASSYDLAGVSGANVLTF
>TRBJ2-7|TRBD1|TRBV20-1|NA
TGCAGTGCTAGAGGGGACAGGGGAGTCTACAATGAGCAGTACTTC
CSARGDRGVYNEQYF
>TRBJ2-5|TRBD1|TRBV5-1|NA
TGCGCCAGCAGCCCGGGGGACAGGGGGAGCAATGAGCAGTACTTC
CASSPGDRGSNEQYF
>TRBJ2-5|TRBD1|TRBV5-5|NA
TGTGCCAGCAGCTTGGGTACACGACAGGGCGGAGAGACCCAGTACTTC
CASSLGTRQGGETQYF
>TRBJ1-2|NA|TRBV5-1|NA
TGCGCCAGCAGCTGGGGCCAAAACTCCTATGGCTACACCTTC
CASSWGQNSYGYTF
>TRBJ1-4|NA|TRBV18|NA
TGTGCCAGCTCAATTGGTGAAAAACTGTTTTTT
CASSIGEKLFF
>TRBJ2-4|NA|TRBV10-3|NA
TGTGCCATCAGCGACCCGAGGGGGGAAGGGAGCATTCAGTACTTC
CAISDPRGEGSIQYF
>TRBJ2-1|TRBD2|TRBV5-1|NA
TGCGCCAGCAGCTTGGGTGGGGTCCGGGACTACAATGGGCAGTTCTTC
CASSLGGVRDYNGQFF
>TRBJ2-3|TRBD1|TRBV20-1|NA
TGCAGTGCTAGTCCTCTTGACAGGGCCAGATACGCGTATTTT
CSASPLDRARYAYF
>TRBJ2-5|NA|TRBV12-3/TRBV12-4|NA
TGTGCCAGCAGTTTGGACCGAGGCGTACAGACCCAGTACTTC
CASSLDRGVQTQYF
>TRBJ2-7|NA|TRBV6-5|few
TGTGCCAGCAGTTACCCAGGACGAGGAGGCTACGAGCAGTACTTC
CASSYPGRGGYEQYF
>TRBJ2-1|TRBD2|TRBV5-1|NA
TGCGCCAGCAGCCCATTGGGACTAGCGGGAGATGAGCAGTTCTTC
CASSPLGLAGDEQFF
>TRBJ2-3|NA|TRBV7-2|NA
TGTGCCAGCAGCCCGGGCAGGGCCAGCAGGGATACGCAGTATTTT
CASSPGRASRDTQYF
>TRBJ2-1|NA|TRBV10-3|few
TGTGCCATCAGTGACCCAACTAGCCGCTCCTACAATGAGCAGTTCTTC
CAISDPTSRSYNEQFF
>TRBJ1-2|NA|TRBV7-2|few
TGTGCCAGCAGCTTTCTGGCAGGGAGCTATGGCTACACCTTC
CASSFLAGSYGYTF